The clone carrying this TCR beta chain was recorded at least ten times. This sample was taken from a study of patients and donors after allogeneic stem cell transplantation. Germline loops: CDR1 MNHNS, CDR2 SASEGT. Germline trimming cut 6 bases from V and 0 bases from J; bases unmatched to any gene: 6. CDR3 length equals 17 residues. Via MiXCR, TCRdb re-called the RT-PCR reads, giving one row per CDR3 protein. The data hold hundreds of thousands of distinct CDR3 sequences, with approximately 16% observed a single time. The chain combines TRBV6-1 with TRBJ1-6, with 9 bases matching TRBD1. Sequencing was performed on blood, either unsorted or a sorted T cell fraction (not recorded which). The receptor was isolated from a human donor who was either an allogeneic HSCT recipient or a stem cell or donor lymphocyte infusion donor (not recorded which). It is not recorded whose cells these are; they may come from a transplant donor. The CDR3 DNA is TGTGCCAGCAGCCGGGGACAGGGAAGCTCCTATAATTCACCCCTCCACTTT. This gives the protein CASSRGQGSSYNSPLHF.